The clone carrying this T cell receptor (beta chain) was picked up many times. Its antigen is not identified. This clone may be a read error of a much larger clone one base away. The sample is drawn from a study of metastatic and nonmetastatic thyroid tumors. About the study: Thyroid patients, malignant and benign, had repertoires compared across blood and tumor or nodule tissue.

TCRdb re-clonotyped the PCR reads through MiXCR. This table holds roughly 28,000 clones, about 15% found once. V trimming: 3 bases; J trimming: 4 bases; junction bases outside the gene matches: 19. Germline V gene data show CDR1 as GTSNPN and CDR2 as SVGIG (reference sequence). The CDR3 covers 18 residues. Among the patients, none had received any treatment before thyroid surgery. Points from the study as a whole: Within blood and tumor, benign nodules reportedly had significantly lower TCR beta diversity than malignant thyroid tumors did.

The rearrangement links TRBV30 to TRBJ2-7; 9 nucleotides match TRBD2. The TCR comes from a female donor with papillary thyroid cancer or a benign thyroid nodule (not recorded which). Some clones in this sample may be carry-over from other donors' samples. The sample taken for sequencing was blood. The CDR3 loop is CAWSDTPGRAGGRYEQYF. Here the CDR3 DNA reads TGTGCCTGGAGCGACACCCCGGGACGAGCGGGAGGACGGTACGAGCAGTACTTC.